This TCR beta chain was sequenced during a study of post-analysis software for immune sequencing data. Study results and limitations: Comparison of patients with controls showed about 5 TRBV segments more frequent in patients, TRBV5-6, TRBV5-1 and TRBV20-1 among them. Analysis by F measure revealed that same-batch samples clustered strongly together. Significantly lower normalized Chao1 diversity was seen in multiple sclerosis patients than in controls.

Unique molecular identifiers tagged the TCR beta cDNA libraries. The T cell input of about 1 to 10 million gave around 450,000 cDNA molecules. TCRdb redid the calling of the PCR reads with MiXCR, one entry per CDR3 protein. The profile shows 430,000 or so distinct CDR3 sequences, approximately 38% of them singletons. This clonotype was counted a few times. What it binds is unknown. V shed 2 bases and J 3 bases; nucleotides not matched to a gene: 4. Per the germline V gene, CDR1 is SGHRS and CDR2 is YFSETQ. The CDR3 loop spans 15 amino acids. The J gene is TRBJ2-7, the V gene TRBV5-1; 11 nucleotides line up with TRBD1. The origin of this receptor is a girl aged 2-10 years with multiple sclerosis. Input material: blood. The CDR3 loop reads CASSFGGTGGYEQYF. CDR3 DNA sequence: TGCGCCAGCAGCTTTGGCGGGACAGGGGGCTACGAGCAGTACTTC. Using reference TRBV5-1 and TRBJ2-7 for the parts outside the CDR3, the full variable domain is KAGVTQTPRYLIKTRGQQVTLSCSPISGHRSVSWYQQTPGQGLQFLFEYFSETQRNKGNFPGRFSGRQFSNSRSEMNVSTLELGDSALYLCASSFGGTGGYEQYFGPGTRLTVT.